Presented here are 24 T cell receptor beta chains from one specimen sequenced in a study of blood T cells in healthy people across ages. Primed by a sample-barcoded 5' primer and a J-beta primer mix, a second PCR proceeded for 7 to 11 cycles. A single record per CDR3 protein comes from TCRdb applying MiXCR to the 5' RACE reads. Of about 830,000 distinct CDR3 sequences in the sample, around 62% were seen once. Material for sequencing was blood. The receptors derive from a man between 25 and 39 years old in good health.

The chain uses TRBV6-1 and TRBJ1-5, with a tentative D call TRBD1 (5 bases). The CDR3 loop spans 15 amino acids. Trimming removed 8 bases at V and 0 bases at J, with 14 bases between. The germline CDR1 and CDR2 sequences are MNHNS and SASEGT. The CDR3 is CASRRDSDSNQPQHF. In DNA, the CDR3 is TGTGCCAGCCGCCGAGACAGCGATAGCAATCAGCCCCAGCATTTT.

The CDR3 sequence is CASSLGVQAGGAFF. The CDR3 region has the DNA TGTGCCAGCAGCTTGGGCGTTCAGGCTGGTGGAGCTTTCTTT. This chain joins TRBV7-2 and TRBJ1-1; D unresolved. V lost 3 bases and J 10 bases, leaving 18 bases between the germline ends. CDR1 and CDR2 (germline): SGHTA, FQGNSA. This CDR3 region has 14 residues.

The rearrangement links TRBV20-1 to TRBJ2-7; weak D call: TRBD2 (5 bases). This CDR3 contains 12 residues. Trimming removed 0 bases at V and 6 bases at J, with 9 bases between. Per the germline V gene, CDR1 is DFQATT and CDR2 is SNEGSKA (reference sequence). This CDR3 is CSARELTSEQYF. The CDR3 DNA reads as TGCAGTGCTAGAGAACTTACTAGCGAGCAGTACTTC.

This clonotype appeared a few times. J is TRBJ2-7 and V is TRBV25-1, with TRBD1 as a possible D gene (5 bases). CDR1 is MGHDK and CDR2 is SYGVNS in the germline V gene. V was trimmed by 5 bases and J by 7 bases, leaving 21 bases between them. This CDR3 contains 15 residues. The CDR3 loop reads CASSPSRGLTHEQYF. As DNA, the CDR3 is TGTGCCAGCAGTCCATCAAGGGGCCTCACGCATGAGCAGTACTTC.

This chain uses TRBV9 with TRBJ2-7; 9 nucleotides line up with TRBD1. Germline V gives CDR1 SGDLS, CDR2 YYNGEE. J gave up 6 bases and V 4 bases, and 11 bases lay outside the gene matches. This CDR3 is built from 15 residues. CDR3 loop: CASSPRPGTGPEQYF. The DNA of the CDR3 is TGTGCCAGCAGCCCTCGTCCCGGGACAGGGCCCGAGCAGTACTTC.

This clonotype has just one count. CDR3 loop: CSARDRARGDLRNEQYF. Written as DNA, the CDR3 is TGCAGTGCTAGAGATAGGGCGAGGGGGGACCTCCGGAACGAGCAGTACTTC. This chain uses TRBV20-1 with TRBJ2-7; D possibly uses TRBD1 or TRBD2 (6 bases each). This CDR3 has 17 amino acids. V was cut by 0 bases and J by 5 bases, with 23 bases left in between. From germline, CDR1 is DFQATT and CDR2 SNEGSKA (reference sequence).

The rearrangement uses TRBV4-3 and TRBJ1-5; 7 bases match TRBD1. The CDR3 contains 15 residues. Germline lookup yields CDR1 LGHNA and CDR2 YSLEER. Germline trimming cut 0 bases from V and 5 bases from J; bases unmatched to any gene: 4. CDR3 amino acids: CASSQDRGDHQPQHF. The CDR3 bases are TGCGCCAGCAGCCAAGACAGGGGGGATCATCAGCCCCAGCATTTT.

The rearrangement joins TRBV2 to TRBJ2-7; 8 bases line up with TRBD1. Germline assignment: CDR1 SNHLY and CDR2 FYNNEI. J gave up 4 bases and V 6 bases, and 11 bases lay outside the gene matches. This CDR3 has 15 amino acids. CDR3 in amino acids: CASSAPGQATYEQYF. DNA for the CDR3: TGTGCCAGCAGCGCCCCGGGACAGGCGACATACGAGCAGTACTTC.

This clonotype was found a few times. The chain combines TRBV20-1 with TRBJ2-7; 7 bases agree with TRBD1. CDR3 length: 13 amino acids. Germline CDR1 reads DFQATT; CDR2 reads SNEGSKA (reference sequence). J was trimmed by 0 bases and V by 6 bases; bases with no gene match: 5. The CDR3 sequence: CSARQGGSYEQYF. The CDR3 DNA sequence: TGCAGTGCCAGACAGGGCGGCTCCTACGAGCAGTACTTC.

CDR3 sequence (DNA): TGTGCCAATGTGGGCAACTATGGCTACACCTTC. Translated, it gives CANVGNYGYTF. The rearrangement uses TRBV2 and TRBJ1-2; D is undetermined. The V gene lost 10 bases and the J gene lost 2 bases, with 8 bases spanning the gap. Germline CDR1 SNHLY, CDR2 FYNNEI. The CDR3 has 11 residues.

The chain employs TRBV29-1 and TRBJ2-3; D is undetermined. Per the germline V gene, CDR1 is SQVTM and CDR2 is ANQGSEA. The CDR3 consists of 13 residues. The ends were cut back, 3 bases at V and 2 bases at J, with 9 bases in the middle. CDR3 in amino acids: CSVDGQATDTQYF. DNA of the CDR3: TGCAGCGTTGATGGGCAGGCCACAGATACGCAGTATTTT.

The chain couples TRBV29-1 to TRBJ2-7; D might be TRBD2 (6 bases). Trimming cost V 5 bases and J 5 bases, with 16 bases left between them. There are 13 residues in the CDR3. The V gene's germline CDR1 is SQVTM and CDR2 ANQGSEA. The CDR3 here is CSVIGQGLDEQYF. CDR3 in DNA: TGCAGCGTTATAGGGCAGGGACTGGACGAGCAGTACTTC.

The chain links TRBV4-2 to TRBJ2-3; the D call may be TRBD1 or TRBD2 (5 bases each). V was pared by 4 bases and J by 4 bases, with 15 bases between. Per germline, CDR1 LGHNA and CDR2 YNFKEQ. The CDR3 extends over 15 amino acids. CDR3 nucleotides: TGTGCCAGCAGCCCACGGGCGGTGGGACCAGATACGCAGTATTTT. Translation gives CASSPRAVGPDTQYF.

V gene TRBV6-2 or TRBV6-3 combines with J gene TRBJ2-1; D might be TRBD2 (5 bases). The CDR3 sequence is 14 residues long. Trimming shortened V by 7 bases and J by 9 bases, and 19 bases separated the two germline ends. Germline loops: CDR1 MNHEY, CDR2 SVGEGT. CDR3 loop: CASNGGRELGEQFF. The CDR3 DNA reads as TGTGCCAGCAATGGAGGACGAGAGTTAGGTGAGCAGTTCTTC.

This clonotype was counted between two and nine times. The chain has TRBV15 and TRBJ2-4; maybe TRBD2 (5 bases). The tail of the sequence fits TRBJ2-7 better, so the J call may be wrong. The CDR3 loop spans 14 amino acids. The germline V gene has CDR1 LNHNV and CDR2 YYDKDF (reference sequence). The CDR3 coding sequence is TGTGCCACCAGCAGCTTGGGAGAACCCTACGAGCAGTACTTC. As protein: CATSSLGEPYEQYF.

This clonotype has only one observation. V and J are TRBV29-1 and TRBJ2-5; D may be TRBD1 or TRBD2 (5 bases each). The V end lost 3 bases, the J end lost 5 bases, and 7 bases lay between the germline ends. This CDR3 spans 11 amino acids. Germline values: CDR1 SQVTM, CDR2 ANQGSEA. This CDR3 is CSVEGVETQYF. CDR3 coding DNA: TGCAGCGTTGAGGGGGTGGAGACCCAGTACTTC.

The V call is TRBV7-8, the J call TRBJ2-6; 7 bases are shared with TRBD1. Germline assignment: CDR1 SGHVS and CDR2 FQNEAQ. After removal of 0 bases from V and 3 bases from J, the junction contained 11 bases not matched to a gene. This CDR3 has 19 residues. The CDR3 DNA is TGTGCCAGCAGCTTAGCAGTCGAGGGGGCGAGATTTGGGGCCAACGTCCTGACTTTC. Amino acids: CASSLAVEGARFGANVLTF.

This rearrangement joins TRBV20-1 to TRBJ2-5; perhaps TRBD2 as D (7 bases). Germline lookup yields CDR1 DFQATT and CDR2 SNEGSKA (reference sequence). This CDR3 region has 13 residues. With 4 bases removed from V and 5 bases from J, the gap between germline ends came to 14 bases. The CDR3 is CSATLKGGETQYF. DNA of the CDR3: TGCAGTGCTACCCTGAAGGGGGGGGAGACCCAGTACTTC.

J is TRBJ2-5 and V is TRBV7-2; 8 positions agree with TRBD1. From germline, CDR1 is SGHTA and CDR2 FQGNSA. The ends lost 2 bases at V and 12 bases at J; junction bases unmatched: 5. The CDR3 length is 12 residues. CDR3 sequence reads: CASSLSPGQEYF. The CDR3 region has the DNA TGTGCCAGCAGCTTATCCCCGGGACAGGAGTACTTC.

The V and J genes are TRBV12-3 or TRBV12-4 and TRBJ2-5; no clear D. The CDR3 is 11 amino acids. The germline V and J ends were trimmed by 7 bases and 7 bases, with 10 bases remaining between them. CDR3 residues: CASTLGGTQYF. The CDR3 nucleotides are TGTGCCAGCACTCTGGGCGGGACCCAGTACTTC.

The chain carries TRBV28 and TRBJ2-7; 8 bases line up with TRBD2. This CDR3 is built from 13 residues. With 6 bases clipped from V and 7 bases from J, the junction kept 8 bases outside the gene matches. Germline V gene lookup returns CDR1 MDHEN and CDR2 SYDVKM. The CDR3 loop is CASSSGGREEQYF. Written as DNA, the CDR3 is TGTGCCAGCAGCTCGGGGGGGAGGGAAGAGCAGTACTTC.

The chain recombines TRBV20-1 with TRBJ2-3; tentatively, D is TRBD2 (5 bases). Between the trimmed V and J ends, which lost 7 bases and 4 bases, there was a span of 12 bases. CDR3 length: 12 residues. The germline V gene encodes CDR1 DFQATT and CDR2 SNEGSKA (reference sequence). CDR3 sequence (DNA): TGCAGTGAAACGGGGTTTTCAGATACGCAGTATTTT. Protein sequence: CSETGFSDTQYF.

The J gene is TRBJ2-7, the V gene TRBV28, with a possible D match to TRBD2 (5 bases). The CDR3 has 14 residues. V was cut by 2 bases and J by 4 bases, with 12 bases left in between. Germline-derived CDR1 and CDR2 are MDHEN and SYDVKM. The CDR3 here is CASSLRPPGYEQYF. The CDR3 coding sequence is TGTGCCAGCAGTTTAAGACCCCCGGGGTACGAGCAGTACTTC.

The V gene is TRBV9, the J gene TRBJ2-7; D possibly matches TRBD1 or TRBD2 (5 bases each). V lost 4 bases, J lost 2 bases, and 19 bases lay in between. Germline values: CDR1 SGDLS, CDR2 YYNGEE. This CDR3 has 16 residues. The CDR3 reads CASSPTGQMATYEQYF. CDR3 sequence (DNA): TGTGCCAGCAGCCCGACGGGGCAGATGGCAACCTACGAGCAGTACTTC.